The clone carrying this T cell receptor beta chain has a count of ten or more. Its antigen is undetermined. All sequencing subjects had displayed CD8+CD57+ cell expansion on flow cytometry. In all patients, the disease was severe acquired aplastic anemia. For CDR3 and TCR beta VDJ profiling, genomic DNA was the template used. TCRdb analysed the reads with MiXCR anew, one entry per CDR3 protein. The sample yields about 160,000 distinct CDR3 sequences, over 55% seen once. The data are from a study of CD8+CD57+ T cells in acquired aplastic anemia. Per the germline V gene, CDR1 is SQVTM and CDR2 is ANQGSEA. The CDR3 has 12 amino acids. The junction had 0 bases not matched to a gene; V was cut back by 2 bases and J by 6 bases. Findings and limits, study-wide: Patients showed no significant difference from controls in CD8+ Simpson's diversity.

The chain employs TRBV29-1 and TRBJ2-2, with 7 bases fitting TRBD1. Material: sorted CD4+, CD8+, or CD8+CD57+ T cells (not recorded which) from PBMCs. This clonotype originated in a human donor with aplastic anemia. The CDR3 DNA follows: TGCAGCGTTGAACAGGGGGCCGGGGAGCTGTTTTTT. Translation gives CSVEQGAGELFF.